This TCR beta chain is drawn from a study of blood T cell repertoires in COVID-19 (dated by TCRdb to 2019 to 2021). About the investigation overall: Samples covering the acute and convalescent phases of COVID-19 were provided by collaborators in the United States, Italy and Spain. The prospective study material was composed of cDNA or gDNA derived from T cells, B-cell-depleted T cells, or PBMCs. Deeply sampled blood TCRbeta repertoires from subjects exposed to, actively infected with, or recovered from COVID-19 were included in the dataset. The repertoires were made available in a free public database intended to serve as a resource for research on the immune response to SARS-CoV-2. The samples were drawn from the first 160 participants of the ongoing ImmuneRACE study and from 1,254 subjects provided by 6 global collaborators. The sample metadata nearly always contained a de-identified subject ID, COVID-19 status, age in years and sex. Where available, HLA class I and class II types were taken from metadata supplied by the sample provider and were not determined by assay-based typing.

The paper's findings and limits, for the study overall: The amount of clinical and demographic metadata varied by source and participant and was provided uncurated.

The immunoSEQ Assay, a bias-controlled multiplex PCR, was used to amplify TCRbeta CDR3 regions from genomic DNA. The study's own analysis went as follows. The number of nucleated cells in each sample was estimated from the amplification of reference gene primers within the assay. To quantify the absolute abundance of each unique TCRbeta CDR3 rearrangement, sequence reads were collapsed and filtered. For each sample, productive Simpson clonality was calculated as the square root of Simpson's diversity index over productive rearrangements. In its TCRdb copy, this immuneACCESS table keeps in-frame sequences only and misses some clones. Where compared with another copy, unresolved V genes explain less than half of these, and the others have no known cause. V, J and clone size were drawn from that table, and D and trimming were deduced from the DNA. The sample table records some 80,000 clones; about 85% of these occur just once. In total, the top ten clones hold roughly 18% of the sample.

A remark on this clone: No cognate antigen has been identified for it. No base quality values were provided; no much bigger clone lies one nucleotide off.

Reading from cysteine to phenylalanine, the CDR3 counts 13 amino acids. Just CDR3 DNA is preserved here, 39 bases in frame from base 1. The junction carries 6 bases between V and J, which are trimmed by 3 bases and 3 bases respectively. The germline V gene supplies CDR1 MRHNA and CDR2 SNTAGT. Each collaborating institution followed its own protocols to collect whole blood in K2EDTA tubes. Collaborator samples were shipped for TCRbeta analysis as frozen whole blood, isolated PBMCs, or DNA extracted from either sample type. The sequenced sample consisted of peripheral blood. This TCR derives from a man aged 80 or over with active or convalescent COVID-19. The V and J genes are TRBV6-4 and TRBJ1-5; possibly the D gene is TRBD1, per 5 matching bases. Here the CDR3 is given as CASSETVNQPQHF. DNA sequence: TGTGCCAGCAGTGAGACAGTCAATCAGCCCCAGCATTTT.